This is a list of T cell receptor beta chains from one sample in a study of OX40 agonist ivuxolimab in advanced cancers. Here immunoSEQ multiplex PCR was the method, and the copy in TCRdb shows in-frame clones only, minus some. The profile shows about 41,000 clones, more than 75% of them singletons. Material: CD4+ or CD8+ T cells sorted from blood, obtained in a trial of the OX40 agonist ivuxolimab. The receptors come from an adult with an advanced solid tumor such as melanoma, head and neck, liver or kidney cancer. CDR3s include the opening cysteine and the closing phenylalanine or tryptophan. Only part of the rows carry a size: once, few, many, or a class if the clone is expanded.

V gene	clone size	J gene	CDR3 protein
TRBV18	-	TRBJ1-2	CASSPNSAGDGYTF
TRBV2	-	TRBJ1-2	CASRYGEEGGYTF
TRBV16	few	TRBJ1-5	CASSHRVVVTQPQHF
TRBV29-1	-	TRBJ2-2	CSVKDSTFPLSNTGELFF
TRBV7-2	-	TRBJ1-4	CASSKQGVNEKLFF
TRBV7-8	-	TRBJ1-2	CASTSTGSNYGYTF
TRBV9	-	TRBJ2-1	CASSTSPYLGGEQFF
TRBV6-4	-	TRBJ2-7	CASPNYGTILSEQYF
TRBV28	few	TRBJ1-4	CASSEGGTNEKLFF
TRBV7-2	-	TRBJ2-7	CASSLASGNYEQYF
TRBV11-3	-	TRBJ1-1	CASSRLQNTEAFF
TRBV14	-	TRBJ1-1	CASTAIPGASTEAFF
TRBV7-2	once	TRBJ2-2	CASSLSSGYPGELFF
TRBV28	-	TRBJ1-4	CASNYPRKKLFF
TRBV10-3	-	TRBJ2-1	CAISENRGDNEQFF
TRBV7-9	-	TRBJ1-4	CASSFGTVSEKLFF
TRBV28	-	TRBJ2-7	CASSFYQEQYF
TRBV18	-	TRBJ2-1	CASSPPWTRGYNEQFF
TRBV28	-	TRBJ2-3	CASSTASSSTDTQYF
TRBV5-6	-	TRBJ2-3	CASSVGLERNTQYF
TRBV29-1	-	TRBJ1-1	CSVEVGQGKGSTEAFF
TRBV6-4	-	TRBJ2-3	CASSDRASGTDTQYF
TRBV6-5	-	TRBJ1-2	CASSYRLNYGYTF
TRBV15	-	TRBJ1-3	CATSRRGTSSGNTIYF
TRBV16	-	TRBJ2-1	CASSQSIRGHRQDNEQFF
TRBV6-1	-	TRBJ2-1	CASMRLSGSTGEQFF
TRBV28	once	TRBJ2-1	CASGGTGGIEQFF
TRBV2	-	TRBJ1-5	CASSDLGPSGQPQHF
TRBV9	-	TRBJ2-6	CASSVGSGANVLTF
TRBV10-3	-	TRBJ2-5	CAIARAYQETQYF
TRBV30	-	TRBJ1-5	CAWGRGNGNQPQHF
TRBV5-1	-	TRBJ1-3	CASSLEFRAPSSGNTIYF
TRBV28	-	TRBJ2-6	CASSSDVRRGPTYSGANVLTF
TRBV6-5	-	TRBJ1-3	CASSSGQGRNTIYF
TRBV5-6	-	TRBJ2-1	CASSPDRAMYNEQFF
TRBV7-2	-	TRBJ2-3	CASLSHRGSTDTQYF